Only one count was recorded for the clone carrying this T cell receptor (beta chain). Its target is not known. Healthy donors of bone marrow made up the group. PCR used 60 Vbeta primers and 13 Jbeta primers. The protocol was immunoSEQ multiplex PCR, while the TCRdb copy is restricted to in-frame clones and leaves out a portion. In the table there are about 190,000 clones, 65% to 75% of which are singletons. Trimming at V came to 4 bases and at J to 9 bases, leaving 12 bases not matched to a gene. The germline V gene encodes CDR1 SGHTA and CDR2 FQGNSA. CDR3 length equals 15 residues. These data belong to a study of cytomegalovirus exposure and HLA in healthy donors. About the study: Earlier sequencing of 150 million to 200 million T cells yielded under 120 million unique TCR beta sequences. General observations from the study: Some TCR beta chains (roughly 150 of them) were listed as cytomegalovirus-associated.

The sample consisted of PBMCs. The chain employs TRBV7-2 and TRBJ2-7, with 10 bases identical to TRBD2. The source of this sequence is a man aged 30 to 39 in good health and CMV-seropositive. This CDR3 reads CASSSIAGGPLGQYF. The DNA of the CDR3 is TGTGCCAGCAGCTCCATAGCGGGAGGACCGCTGGGGCAGTACTTC. The full variable domain, its missing parts supplied by reference TRBV7-2 and TRBJ2-7, is GAGVSQSPSNKVTEKGKDVELRCDPISGHTALYWYRQSLGQGLEFLIYFQGNSAPDKSGLPSDRFSAERTGGSVSTLTIQRTQQEDSAVYLCASSSIAGGPLGQYFGPGTRLTVT.